This T cell receptor beta chain originates from a study of human T cells and chemical hapten exposure. TCRdb used MiXCR to reprocess the RACE reads, holding one entry per CDR3 protein. In the table there are roughly 100,000 distinct CDR3 sequences, around 35% of which are singletons. The ends were cut back, 1 base at V and 5 bases at J, with 13 bases in the middle. There are 15 residues in the CDR3. CDR1 is SGHNT and CDR2 is YYREEE in the germline V gene (reference sequence). The sample's time point: patch test 3, about 24 weeks after DPC sensitization. Noted treatment: therapeutic diphenylcyclopropenone sensitization with weekly scalp DPC.

This specimen consisted of whole blood, obtained in connection with sensitization to the hapten diphenylcyclopropenone (DPC). The V and J genes are TRBV5-4 and TRBJ2-1, with D tentatively TRBD2 (5 bases). The origin of this receptor is a man aged 40-55 years with alopecia areata. Some clones in this sample may be carry-over from other donors' samples. Written as DNA, the CDR3 is TGTGCCAGCAGCTTGTCGGCTAGCAGTCACAATGAGCAGTTCTTC. Amino acid sequence: CASSLSASSHNEQFF.